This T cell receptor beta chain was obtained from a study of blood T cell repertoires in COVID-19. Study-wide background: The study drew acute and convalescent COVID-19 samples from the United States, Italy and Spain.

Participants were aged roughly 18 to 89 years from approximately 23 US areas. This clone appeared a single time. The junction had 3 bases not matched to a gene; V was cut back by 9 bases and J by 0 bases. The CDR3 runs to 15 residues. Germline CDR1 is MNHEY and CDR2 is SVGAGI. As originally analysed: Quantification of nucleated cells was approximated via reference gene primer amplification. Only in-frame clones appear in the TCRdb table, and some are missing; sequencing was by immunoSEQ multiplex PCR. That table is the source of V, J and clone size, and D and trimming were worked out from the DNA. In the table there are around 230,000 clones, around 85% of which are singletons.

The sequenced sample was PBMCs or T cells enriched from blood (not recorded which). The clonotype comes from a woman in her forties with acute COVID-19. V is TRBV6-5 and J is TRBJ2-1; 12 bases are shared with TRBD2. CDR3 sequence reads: CASKTSGSSYNEQFF. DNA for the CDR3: TGTGCCAGTAAGACTAGCGGGAGCTCCTACAATGAGCAGTTCTTC.